Below are 27 T cell receptor beta chains sequenced from a single sample in a study of Graves' ophthalmopathy and Graves' hyperthyroidism. RNA transcripts served as template for amplifying TCR beta CDR3 sequences. The first-round RT-PCR employed HTBI primers together with the Qiagen OneStep RT-PCR kit. A multiplex PCR was then performed as the second round. TCRdb redid the calling of the multiplex PCR reads with MiXCR, one entry per CDR3 protein. The profile covers about 400,000 distinct CDR3 sequences, with about 18% appearing a single time and roughly 1.4% taken by the ten largest. The source material was peripheral blood. All receptors come from a woman under 30 with Graves' ophthalmopathy.

The J gene is TRBJ1-2, the V gene TRBV7-2; D gene unclear. This CDR3 spans 12 amino acids. CDR1 is SGHTA, CDR2 FQGNSA, per germline. V was shortened by 3 bases and J by 6 bases, with 8 bases between the two germline ends. Written as DNA, the CDR3 is TGTGCCAGCAGCTTCTACAGCAATGGCTACACCTTC. It yields the protein CASSFYSNGYTF.

This clonotype appeared many times. This chain connects TRBV19 to TRBJ1-5, with unresolved D. CDR3 length: 20 residues. V gave up 3 bases and J gave up 0 bases, with 24 bases separating them. The germline CDR1 and CDR2 sequences are LNHDA and SQIVND (reference sequence). The CDR3 region is CASSILECLLPTYSNQPQHF. Written as DNA, the CDR3 is TGTGCCAGTAGTATCTTGGAATGCCTTTTGCCCACTTATAGCAATCAGCCCCAGCATTTT.

The chain combines TRBV7-2 with TRBJ2-7, with 8 positions matching TRBD1. The CDR3 length is 15 residues. Germline CDR1 reads SGHTA; CDR2 reads FQGNSA. V lost 2 bases and J lost 5; bases outside the gene matches: 8. CDR3 amino acids: CASSLRGQVYHEQYF. The CDR3 nucleotides are TGTGCCAGCAGCTTAAGGGGACAGGTCTACCACGAGCAGTACTTC.

This clonotype was detected ten times or more. The V and J genes are TRBV6-2 or TRBV6-3 and TRBJ1-1; D is ambiguous. Germline V gives CDR1 MNHEY, CDR2 SVGEGT. The V end was cut by 6 bases, the J end by 0 bases, with 20 bases between. The CDR3 totals 17 residues. In DNA, the CDR3 is TGTGCCAGCAGATCCACCTACCGGGTCCCCCTGAACACTGAAGCTTTCTTT. Translating it yields CASRSTYRVPLNTEAFF.

This clonotype has a count of ten or more. V usage is TRBV7-2 and J usage is TRBJ1-2; 9 bases match TRBD1. Looked up from germline, CDR1 is SGHTA and CDR2 is FQGNSA. The CDR3 has 14 residues. With V trimmed by 8 bases and J by 0 bases, 4 bases remained unmatched. This CDR3 is CASGYRGPNYGYTF. The DNA for the CDR3 is TGTGCCAGCGGCTACAGGGGGCCTAACTATGGCTACACCTTC.

This clonotype was observed many times. In DNA, the CDR3 is TGTGCCAGCAGTTTAGGGAGTGGGAATCAGCCCCAGCATTTT. It specifies CASSLGSGNQPQHF. The rearrangement links TRBV27 to TRBJ1-5; no definite D call. Germline V gene sequence: CDR1 MNHEY, CDR2 SMNVEV (reference sequence). V was trimmed by 2 bases and J by 4 bases, leaving 9 bases between them. This CDR3 contains 14 residues.

This clonotype has ten or more counts. This chain links TRBV6-5 with TRBJ1-2; D ambiguous. The CDR3 loop spans 12 amino acids. Germline CDR1 is MNHEY and CDR2 is SVGAGI. The V gene lost 10 bases and the J gene lost 6 bases, with 15 bases spanning the gap. In DNA form, the CDR3 reads TGTGCCACGCGGCCGGGCCCAGATGGCTACACCTTC. Amino acid sequence: CATRPGPDGYTF.

The table lists this clonotype with many counts. This sequence joins TRBV28 and TRBJ2-7; 7 bases are a match to TRBD2. Per germline, CDR1 MDHEN and CDR2 SYDVKM. This CDR3 region has 13 residues. J lost 5 bases, V lost 5 bases, and 6 bases had no gene match. The CDR3 DNA reads TGTGCCAGCAGTGGACGGACTAGGGACGAGCAGTACTTC. Translating it yields CASSGRTRDEQYF.

Ten or more counts support this clonotype. V and J are TRBV6-1 and TRBJ2-7; D unresolved. The CDR3 spans 13 residues. CDR1 and CDR2 from the germline V gene are MNHNS and SASEGT. V gave up 9 bases and J gave up 2 bases, with 14 bases separating them. The CDR3 region is CASSRTLAYEQYF. In DNA, the CDR3 is TGTGCCAGTTCGAGGACGCTCGCCTACGAGCAGTACTTC.

At least ten counts were recorded for this clonotype. The chain has TRBV11-1 and TRBJ2-7, with D possibly being TRBD1 (6 bases). Germline assignment: CDR1 SGHAT and CDR2 FQDESV (reference sequence). V shed 3 bases and J shed 5 bases, with 14 bases lying between them. The CDR3 consists of 14 residues. CDR3 DNA: TGTGCCAGCAGCTTGAGTCAGGGGACAAACGAGCAGTACTTC. Protein: CASSLSQGTNEQYF.

This clonotype was seen at least ten times. The CDR3 DNA is TGCAGTCATTTCCCCGCGCCACCCTACGAGCAGTACTTC. This sequence encodes CSHFPAPPYEQYF. J is TRBJ2-7 and V is TRBV20-1; D ambiguous. V was shortened by 8 bases and J by 2 bases, with 16 bases between the two germline ends. This CDR3 contains 13 residues. Germline V gene lookup returns CDR1 DFQATT and CDR2 SNEGSKA (reference sequence).

This clonotype was observed at least ten times. This chain uses TRBV12-3 or TRBV12-4 with TRBJ1-1, with no clear D. V was trimmed by 3 bases and J by 3 bases, leaving 14 bases between them. The CDR3 totals 15 residues. The chain's CDR3 is CASSLRPRADTEAFF. The DNA of the CDR3 is TGTGCCAGCAGTTTGAGACCCCGGGCGGACACTGAAGCTTTCTTT.

The table lists this clonotype with many counts. The chain uses TRBV10-3 and TRBJ2-2, with D unresolved. V shed 2 bases and J shed 4 bases, with 8 bases lying between them. The CDR3 spans 14 residues. Germline CDR1 reads ENHRY; CDR2 reads SYGVKD. CDR3 residues: CAISEGGLTGELFF. The CDR3 coding sequence is TGTGCCATCAGTGAGGGCGGTCTCACCGGGGAGCTGTTTTTT.

This clonotype has ten or more counts. The chain uses TRBV2 and TRBJ2-7; D remains unclear. Trimming took off 2 bases at V and 2 bases at J, with 10 bases between the two ends. The CDR3 contains 14 residues. Germline CDR1 SNHLY, CDR2 FYNNEI. The CDR3 protein is CASSEKGPAYEQYF. The CDR3 DNA reads as TGTGCCAGCAGTGAAAAAGGGCCCGCCTACGAGCAGTACTTC.

This clonotype was observed a few times. This chain connects TRBV7-6 to TRBJ2-5; tentatively, D is TRBD2 (5 bases). The CDR3 covers 17 residues. V gave up 1 base and J gave up 5 bases, with 20 bases separating them. Germline CDR1 and CDR2: SGHVS and FNYEAQ. The CDR3 region is CASSLGGFVTSWETQYF. In nucleotides, the CDR3 is TGTGCCAGCAGCTTAGGAGGGTTTGTGACAAGTTGGGAGACCCAGTACTTC.

This clonotype was seen repeatedly, ten times or more. The junction differs from germline at one of its ends, possibly a read error. The chain is built from TRBV27 and TRBJ1-5; 7 bases line up with TRBD1. Per the germline V gene, CDR1 is MNHEY and CDR2 is SMNVEV (reference sequence). The CDR3 has 14 residues. The CDR3 is CASSLFTGDQPQHF. The CDR3 bases are TGTGCCAGCAGCTTATTCACAGGGGATCAGCCCCAGCATTTT.

This clonotype was counted only a few times. The V call is TRBV6-4, the J call TRBJ2-6; 7 positions agree with TRBD2. The CDR3 runs 18 residues. V lost 3 bases and J lost 3; bases outside the gene matches: 11. Germline CDR1 MRHNA, CDR2 SNTAGT. CDR3 sequence (DNA): TGTGCCAGCAGTGAGTCGGGAGGAGCCTTCCTTGGGGCCAACGTCCTGACTTTC. Its protein product is CASSESGGAFLGANVLTF.

This clonotype was observed at least ten times. The V and J genes are TRBV12-3 or TRBV12-4 and TRBJ2-7; D may be TRBD1 (6 bases). V was clipped by 3 bases and J by 2 bases, with 8 bases between them. The CDR3 has 13 amino acids. The CDR3 loop is CASSFGGTYEQYF. CDR3 coding DNA: TGTGCCAGCAGTTTTGGGGGCACCTACGAGCAGTACTTC.

This clonotype came up many times. The rearrangement joins TRBV4-1 to TRBJ2-7; 7 bases agree with TRBD2. Germline CDR1 reads MGHRA; CDR2 reads YSYEKL. V was clipped by 0 bases and J by 5 bases; unmatched bases: 7. This CDR3 comprises 15 residues. In DNA, the CDR3 is TGCGCCAGCAGCCAAGATGAGGGAGGGCCGGACGAGCAGTACTTC. Its translation is CASSQDEGGPDEQYF.

There are many counts of this clonotype. This chain uses TRBV6-5 with TRBJ1-2, with D maybe TRBD1 (5 bases). Trimming cost V 4 bases and J 3 bases, with 9 bases left between them. Germline CDR1 and CDR2: MNHEY and SVGAGI. This CDR3 has 13 amino acids. The CDR3 loop is CASSFGTDYGYTF. In DNA form, the CDR3 reads TGTGCCAGCAGTTTCGGGACGGACTATGGCTACACCTTC.

This clonotype was observed many times. The rearrangement joins TRBV7-2 to TRBJ2-7, with 7 nucleotides matching TRBD2. The CDR3 runs to 14 residues. After removal of 3 bases from V and 3 bases from J, the junction contained 5 bases not matched to a gene. The germline V gene encodes CDR1 SGHTA and CDR2 FQGNSA. CDR3 sequence reads: CASSFRLADYEQYF. In nucleotides, the CDR3 is TGTGCCAGCAGCTTCCGGCTAGCGGACTACGAGCAGTACTTC.

This clonotype was observed many times. V and J are TRBV12-3 or TRBV12-4 and TRBJ2-7, with 7 bases that match TRBD2. Trimming at V came to 4 bases and at J to 0 bases, leaving 12 bases not matched to a gene. The CDR3 has 17 residues. The CDR3 protein is CASSSPTGSGLSYEQYF. The DNA for the CDR3 is TGTGCCAGCAGTTCCCCAACCGGTAGCGGGCTCTCCTACGAGCAGTACTTC.

This clonotype was seen ten or more times. The chain has TRBV7-2 and TRBJ1-1, with a possible D match to TRBD1 (5 bases). Germline lookup yields CDR1 SGHTA and CDR2 FQGNSA. The CDR3 contains 14 residues. Trimming removed 1 base from V and 8 bases from J, with 14 bases in between. DNA of the CDR3: TGTGCCAGCAGCTTAGACAGGCGGATGAAGGAAGCTTTCTTT. Residues: CASSLDRRMKEAFF.

This clonotype was observed at least ten times. The DNA for the CDR3 is TGTGCCTGGACGCGCGGAAGCTCCTACGAGCAGTACTTC. It specifies CAWTRGSSYEQYF. The chain links TRBV30 to TRBJ2-7; D uncertain. Germline values: CDR1 GTSNPN, CDR2 SVGIG (reference sequence). Trimming removed 4 bases from V and 0 bases from J, with 10 bases in between. The CDR3 has 13 amino acids. Complete variable domain (other parts from reference TRBV30 and TRBJ2-7): SQTIHQWPATLVQPVGSPLSLECTVEGTSNPNLYWYRQAAGRGLQLLFYSVGIGQISSEVPQNLSASRPQDRQFILSSKKLLLSDSGFYLCAWTRGSSYEQYFGPGTRLTVT.

At least ten counts were recorded for this clonotype. Its ends do not fully match the called genes, so a read error is possible. The CDR3 sequence is CASNPRDRGQSPLHF. The CDR3 DNA reads as TGCGCCAGCAATCCCCGGGACAGGGGACAATCACCCCTCCACTTT. The chain employs TRBV25-1 and TRBJ1-6; 10 positions agree with TRBD1. The germline CDR1 and CDR2 sequences are MGHDK and SYGVNS. This CDR3 is built from 15 residues.

In its sample, this clonotype was seen many times. The rearrangement links TRBV12-3 or TRBV12-4 to TRBJ1-5; weak D call: TRBD1 (5 bases). V lost 5 bases to trimming and J lost 7 bases, with 15 bases between them. The length of the CDR3 is 14 residues. CDR3 residues: CASSHLQGRQPQHF. CDR3 nucleotide sequence: TGTGCCAGCAGTCACTTGCAGGGTAGGCAGCCCCAGCATTTT.

The V call is TRBV7-2, the J call TRBJ1-6, with D possibly matching TRBD1 (6 bases). CDR3 length: 15 amino acids. Germline V gene data show CDR1 as SGHTA and CDR2 as FQGNSA. Trimming pared 7 bases from V and 9 bases from J, leaving 19 bases between. CDR3 coding DNA: TGTGCCAGCATCCAGGGGAGTATTAGTGTTTCACCCCTCCACTTT. Its protein product is CASIQGSISVSPLHF. The full variable domain, its missing parts supplied by reference TRBV7-2 and TRBJ1-6, is GAGVSQSPSNKVTEKGKDVELRCDPISGHTALYWYRQSLGQGLEFLIYFQGNSAPDKSGLPSDRFSAERTGGSVSTLTIQRTQQEDSAVYLCASIQGSISVSPLHFGNGTRLTVT.